These 30 T cell receptor beta chains were sequenced from one sample in a study of blood T cell repertoires in COVID-19. Sequenced by immunoSEQ multiplex PCR; TCRdb stores in-frame clones only, minus some. The table lists approximately 70,000 clones, roughly three quarters of them singletons. The specimen was peripheral blood. The receptors derive from a woman aged 55-75 years with acute or convalescent COVID-19.

The chain combines TRBV9 with TRBJ2-2; TRBD2 matches at 7 bases. From germline, CDR1 is SGDLS and CDR2 YYNGEE. J gave up 8 bases and V 0 bases, and 10 bases lay outside the gene matches. The CDR3 is 16 residues long. Written as DNA, the CDR3 is TGTGCCAGCAGCGTAGCTACGCAGACAGCGGGGGGGGAGCTGTTTTTT. Translated, it gives CASSVATQTAGGELFF.

This chain uses TRBV29-1 with TRBJ1-2, with 12 bases fitting TRBD1. V lost 5 bases to trimming and J lost 7 bases; unmatched junction nucleotides: 5. Germline V lookup: CDR1 SQVTM, CDR2 ANQGSEA. CDR3 length equals 13 residues. The CDR3 here is CSVWDRGRGGYTF. CDR3 nucleotide sequence: TGCAGCGTTTGGGACAGGGGGCGCGGTGGCTACACCTTC.

This chain joins TRBV4-1 and TRBJ2-1; TRBD1 might be the D (5 bases). This CDR3 comprises 14 residues. Germline V gene lookup returns CDR1 MGHRA and CDR2 YSYEKL. V lost 7 bases and J 9 bases, leaving 19 bases between the germline ends. The CDR3 nucleotides are TGCGCCAGCACCCCCTCAGGGTTAAATGCTGAGCAGTTCTTC. Amino acid sequence: CASTPSGLNAEQFF.

The chain carries TRBV5-1 and TRBJ1-6; 9 positions agree with TRBD1. Germline trimming cut 2 bases from V and 10 bases from J; bases unmatched to any gene: 7. The CDR3 totals 15 residues. CDR1 and CDR2 (germline): SGHRS, YFSETQ. The CDR3 nucleotides read TGCGCCAGCAGCTTAGGACAGGGGTCACAATCACCCCTCCACTTT. Its translation: CASSLGQGSQSPLHF. Combining the CDR3 with reference TRBV5-1 and TRBJ1-6 gives the whole variable domain KAGVTQTPRYLIKTRGQQVTLSCSPISGHRSVSWYQQTPGQGLQFLFEYFSETQRNKGNFPGRFSGRQFSNSRSEMNVSTLELGDSALYLCASSLGQGSQSPLHFGNGTRLTVT.

This clone was observed a few times. This CDR3 is CASSEPPWRKMSYTF. CDR3 sequence (DNA): TGCGCCAGCAGTGAGCCCCCGTGGCGGAAAATGAGCTACACCTTC. V usage is TRBV10-1 and J usage is TRBJ1-2; D is uncertain. CDR3 length equals 15 residues. V was clipped by 2 bases and J by 9 bases, with 19 bases between them. Germline lookup yields CDR1 WNHNN and CDR2 SYGVQD (reference sequence).

The chain combines TRBV2 with TRBJ2-1, with a tentative D call TRBD2 (6 bases). V lost 6 bases to trimming and J lost 8 bases, with 17 bases between them. The CDR3 runs 14 residues. The germline V gene encodes CDR1 SNHLY and CDR2 FYNNEI. The CDR3 sequence is CASRQTGVEDEQFF. CDR3 DNA: TGTGCCAGCAGGCAGACGGGGGTAGAAGATGAGCAGTTCTTC.

This sequence joins TRBV7-2 and TRBJ2-1, with 11 bases that match TRBD2. Germline CDR1 and CDR2: SGHTA and FQGNSA. The CDR3 covers 16 residues. After removal of 5 bases from V and 2 bases from J, the junction contained 5 bases not matched to a gene. CDR3 nucleotides: TGTGCCAGCAGCCTGGCACTAGCGGGAGCCTACAATGAGCAGTTCTTC. Its translation: CASSLALAGAYNEQFF. Full variable domain (missing parts from reference TRBV7-2 and TRBJ2-1): GAGVSQSPSNKVTEKGKDVELRCDPISGHTALYWYRQSLGQGLEFLIYFQGNSAPDKSGLPSDRFSAERTGGSVSTLTIQRTQQEDSAVYLCASSLALAGAYNEQFFGPGTRLTVL.

The chain employs TRBV9 and TRBJ2-1; TRBD1 aligns across 9 bases. The germline CDR1 and CDR2 sequences are SGDLS and YYNGEE. The CDR3 covers 15 residues. V gave up 2 bases and J gave up 7 bases; unmatched junction bases: 7. CDR3 loop: CASSVISGTGNEQFF. CDR3 bases: TGTGCCAGCAGCGTGATCTCCGGGACAGGGAATGAGCAGTTCTTC.

The chain recombines TRBV10-2 with TRBJ2-5; 8 bases line up with TRBD2. Germline CDR1 and CDR2: WSHSY and SAAADI. Unmatched junction bases numbered 5, after V lost 6 bases and J lost 2 bases. The CDR3 contains 14 residues. The CDR3 loop is CASSAPGGQETQYF. Here the CDR3 DNA reads TGCGCCAGCAGCGCTCCGGGGGGGCAAGAGACCCAGTACTTC.

The rearrangement uses TRBV28 and TRBJ1-2, with D possibly TRBD1 on 6 matching bases. The germline gives CDR1 MDHEN, CDR2 SYDVKM. This CDR3 spans 13 amino acids. V was clipped by 3 bases and J by 4 bases, with 9 bases between them. CDR3 nucleotide sequence: TGTGCCAGCAGTTTGGTAGGGGGCTATGGCTACACCTTC. It encodes CASSLVGGYGYTF.

CDR3 nucleotide sequence: TGCGCCAGCAGCTTAACTAGCGGGGGGTCCAACACCGGGGAGCTGTTTTTT. Translation gives CASSLTSGGSNTGELFF. This chain connects TRBV5-1 to TRBJ2-2; 12 nucleotides match TRBD2. This CDR3 region has 17 residues. V gave up 2 bases and J gave up 2 bases; unmatched junction bases: 4. Germline CDR1 SGHRS, CDR2 YFSETQ.

V is TRBV9 and J is TRBJ2-1; TRBD1 is a possible D gene (6 bases). Germline loops: CDR1 SGDLS, CDR2 YYNGEE. V was shortened by 0 bases and J by 0 bases, with 10 bases between the two germline ends. This CDR3 contains 16 residues. The CDR3 DNA follows: TGTGCCAGCAGCGTAGAGCAGGGGAGCTCCTACAATGAGCAGTTCTTC. Amino acids: CASSVEQGSSYNEQFF.

There are a few counts of this clone. The genes are TRBV10-3 and TRBJ1-1; TRBD1 matches 9 bases. The germline CDR1 and CDR2 sequences are ENHRY and SYGVKD. This CDR3 region has 15 residues. The ends lost 2 bases at V and 5 bases at J; junction bases unmatched: 6. This chain's CDR3 is CAISEGTGKLTEAFF. The CDR3 DNA reads as TGTGCCATCAGTGAGGGGACAGGGAAATTGACTGAAGCTTTCTTT.

The V call is TRBV28, the J call TRBJ1-2, with a tentative D call TRBD1 (6 bases). The CDR3 sequence is 13 residues long. The V end lost 9 bases, the J end lost 6 bases, and 17 bases lay between the germline ends. CDR1 and CDR2 from the germline V gene are MDHEN and SYDVKM. The CDR3: CASQPGRGNGYTF. For the CDR3, the DNA is TGTGCCAGTCAACCTGGGAGGGGGAATGGCTACACCTTC.

V is TRBV27 and J is TRBJ1-3; the match to TRBD1 covers 9 bases. Germline trimming cut 4 bases from V and 3 bases from J; bases unmatched to any gene: 10. This CDR3 is built from 17 residues. Germline loops: CDR1 MNHEY, CDR2 SMNVEV (reference sequence). The CDR3: CASSSPTGGSYGNTIYF. The CDR3 DNA reads TGTGCCAGCAGTTCTCCGACAGGGGGATCTTATGGAAACACCATATATTTT.

This clone showed up just a few times. The chain recombines TRBV2 with TRBJ2-7, with D possibly TRBD2 on 6 matching bases. V was pared by 7 bases and J by 6 bases, with 22 bases between. CDR3 length: 15 residues. Germline CDR1 and CDR2: SNHLY and FYNNEI. CDR3: CASTVAGTPNGEQYF. CDR3 in DNA: TGTGCCAGCACGGTCGCCGGGACTCCGAACGGCGAGCAGTACTTC.

V usage is TRBV6-2 or TRBV6-3 and J usage is TRBJ1-2; D gene uncertain. The CDR3 has 14 amino acids. Germline lookup yields CDR1 MNHEY and CDR2 SVGEGT. V shed 2 bases and J shed 3 bases, with 10 bases lying between them. Written as DNA, the CDR3 is TGTGCCAGCAGTTACCTGCAGGAATACTATGGCTACACCTTC. Translating gives CASSYLQEYYGYTF.

The rearrangement links TRBV7-2 to TRBJ2-7; TRBD1 matches at 8 bases. Germline lookup yields CDR1 SGHTA and CDR2 FQGNSA. V lost 3 bases to trimming and J lost 1 base; unmatched junction nucleotides: 5. This CDR3 is 15 amino acids long. CDR3 region: CASSFGTGGSYEQYF. CDR3 nucleotides: TGTGCCAGCAGCTTCGGGACAGGCGGTTCCTACGAGCAGTACTTC. The full variable domain, in which reference TRBV7-2 and TRBJ2-7 provide the parts outside the CDR3, is GAGVSQSPSNKVTEKGKDVELRCDPISGHTALYWYRQSLGQGLEFLIYFQGNSAPDKSGLPSDRFSAERTGGSVSTLTIQRTQQEDSAVYLCASSFGTGGSYEQYFGPGTRLTVT.

This clone was recorded once. The chain employs TRBV10-3 and TRBJ2-2; TRBD1 might be the D (5 bases). The CDR3 contains 14 residues. The germline V and J ends were trimmed by 11 bases and 4 bases, with 17 bases remaining between them. Germline CDR1 and CDR2: ENHRY and SYGVKD. The CDR3, as DNA: TGTGCCCTAAGCCCGGCAGGGTTCACCGGGGAGCTGTTTTTT. Its protein product is CALSPAGFTGELFF.

This clone has just a few counts. The chain uses TRBV5-1 and TRBJ1-3; tentative D call: TRBD1 (6 bases). Germline assignment: CDR1 SGHRS and CDR2 YFSETQ. There are 13 residues in the CDR3. Trimming cost V 2 bases and J 7 bases, with 10 bases left between them. CDR3 sequence: CASSLGGRNTIYF. The DNA of the CDR3 is TGCGCCAGCAGCTTAGGGGGACGGAACACCATATATTTT.

The chain couples TRBV25-1 to TRBJ1-5, with D tentatively TRBD1 (6 bases). The V and J ends lost 6 bases and 5 bases respectively, with 11 bases between them. CDR3 length equals 13 residues. Germline V CDR1 and CDR2: MGHDK, SYGVNS. As DNA, the CDR3 is TGTGCCAGCAGCGGACAGAACGATCAGCCCCAGCATTTT. Encoded protein: CASSGQNDQPQHF.

This clone was observed a few times. This chain joins TRBV4-3 and TRBJ1-1; D is unresolved. V shed 4 bases and J shed 4 bases, with 19 bases lying between them. Germline V gives CDR1 LGHNA, CDR2 YSLEER. The CDR3 has 16 residues. DNA for the CDR3: TGCGCCAGCAGCCCGTCGTGGGGAGAAAAGGGCACTGAAGCTTTCTTT. Its translation: CASSPSWGEKGTEAFF.

The chain employs TRBV27 and TRBJ2-7; 8 bases align to TRBD1. CDR3 length: 17 amino acids. In germline, CDR1 is MNHEY, CDR2 SMNVEV (reference sequence). Trimming took 0 bases from V and 2 from J; bases not matched to a gene: 9. CDR3 loop: CASSLSPALTGAYEQYF. Written as DNA, the CDR3 is TGTGCCAGCAGTTTATCTCCAGCCTTGACAGGGGCCTACGAGCAGTACTTC.

This clone came up once. The V gene is TRBV6-5, the J gene TRBJ2-1, with TRBD2 matching over 8 bases. The germline CDR1 and CDR2 sequences are MNHEY and SVGAGI. V lost 8 bases, J lost 0 bases, and 3 bases stayed unmatched. The CDR3 has 14 amino acids. The CDR3 protein is CASRGGNSYNEQFF. The CDR3, as DNA: TGTGCCAGCCGCGGGGGGAACTCCTACAATGAGCAGTTCTTC.

A few counts support this clone. This chain connects TRBV19 to TRBJ2-7; D gene unclear. Between the trimmed V and J ends, which lost 0 bases and 1 base, there was a span of 13 bases. The V gene's germline CDR1 is LNHDA and CDR2 SQIVND (reference sequence). This CDR3 comprises 16 residues. The CDR3 DNA reads as TGTGCCAGTAGTATAGATTCAGGCCTAACGTCCTACGAGCAGTACTTC. This gives the protein CASSIDSGLTSYEQYF.

CDR3 sequence reads: CASSLTSSNQPQHF. CDR3 DNA: TGTGCCAGCAGCCTAACATCCTCCAATCAGCCCCAGCATTTT. This chain uses TRBV3-1 (or the pseudogene TRBV3-2) with TRBJ1-5, with D unresolved. Germline V gene lookup returns CDR1 LGHDT and CDR2 YNNKEL (reference sequence). This CDR3 spans 14 amino acids. The V gene lost 4 bases and the J gene lost 3 bases, with 10 bases spanning the gap.

The rearrangement joins TRBV25-1 to TRBJ1-3; 8 bases align to TRBD1. CDR1 and CDR2 from the germline V gene are MGHDK and SYGVNS. This CDR3 spans 13 amino acids. J was trimmed by 4 bases and V by 8 bases; bases with no gene match: 4. CDR3 DNA: TGTGCCAGCCTCGGGACAGGAGGAAACACCATATATTTT. Translating gives CASLGTGGNTIYF.

This rearrangement joins TRBV5-1 to TRBJ2-7; D gene ambiguous. The CDR3 is made up of 13 amino acids. Trimming took off 0 bases at V and 4 bases at J, with 8 bases between the two ends. Germline lookup yields CDR1 SGHRS and CDR2 YFSETQ. The CDR3 spells CASSLDPRYEQYF. The CDR3 region has the DNA TGCGCCAGCAGCTTGGACCCCAGATACGAGCAGTACTTC.

The J gene is TRBJ2-3, the V gene TRBV7-6; tentatively, D is TRBD2 (5 bases). V lost 2 bases and J lost 5, with 14 bases in between. The CDR3 spans 15 residues. The germline V gene has CDR1 SGHVS and CDR2 FNYEAQ. Written as DNA, the CDR3 is TGTGCCAGCAGCTTACTAGGCGGGCCCAAAGATACGCAGTATTTT. Amino acids: CASSLLGGPKDTQYF.

The chain links TRBV2 to TRBJ1-2; perhaps TRBD1 as D (5 bases). Trimming pared 8 bases from V and 2 bases from J, leaving 9 bases between. This CDR3 has 12 amino acids. Germline CDR1 and CDR2: SNHLY and FYNNEI. DNA for the CDR3: TGTGCCAGCTGGGGGGACAACTATGGCTACACCTTC. Translation: CASWGDNYGYTF.